This TCR beta chain emerged from a study of blood T cell repertoires in COVID-19. Study details: Samples came from the United States, Italy and Spain, spanning acute and convalescent COVID-19. Sources were T cells, B-cell-depleted T cells, or PBMCs; the material itself was cDNA or gDNA.

The protocol was immunoSEQ multiplex PCR, while the TCRdb copy is restricted to in-frame clones and leaves out a portion. The table shows 64,000 or so clones, with 70% to 90% occurring only once. The CDR3 runs 13 residues. The ends were cut back, 3 bases at V and 12 bases at J, with 18 bases in the middle. Germline CDR1 reads LGHDT; CDR2 reads YNNKEL (reference sequence). This receptor was obtained from a man aged 40-50 years with acute or convalescent COVID-19. The sample comprised peripheral blood. The chain uses TRBV3-1 (or the pseudogene TRBV3-2) and TRBJ2-7; TRBD1 is a possible D gene (7 bases). The CDR3, as DNA: TGTGCCAGCAGCCACGACAGGGACTTCGGTATGTACTTC. This sequence encodes CASSHDRDFGMYF.